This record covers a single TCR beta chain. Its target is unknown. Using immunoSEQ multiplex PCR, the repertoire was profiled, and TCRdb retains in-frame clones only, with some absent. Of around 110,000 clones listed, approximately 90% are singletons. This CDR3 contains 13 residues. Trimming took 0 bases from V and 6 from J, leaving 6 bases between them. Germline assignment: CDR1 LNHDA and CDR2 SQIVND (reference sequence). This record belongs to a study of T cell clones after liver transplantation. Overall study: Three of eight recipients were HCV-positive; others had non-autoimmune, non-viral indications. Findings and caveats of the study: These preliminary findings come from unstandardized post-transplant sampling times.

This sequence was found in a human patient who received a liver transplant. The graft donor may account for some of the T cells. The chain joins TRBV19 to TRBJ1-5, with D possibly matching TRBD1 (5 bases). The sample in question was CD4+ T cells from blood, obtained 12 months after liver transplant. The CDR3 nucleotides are TGTGCCAGTAGTATAGACAGGGCTCAGCCCCAGCATTTT. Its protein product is CASSIDRAQPQHF.